The 16 T cell receptor beta chains given below trace back to one sample, sequenced in a study of blood T cell repertoires in COVID-19. Measured with immunoSEQ multiplex PCR; TCRdb has only the in-frame clones, and not every one. The sample lists about 460,000 clones, about nine tenths seen once, with around 8% in the top ten. The sequenced sample was PBMCs or T cells enriched from blood (not recorded which). Receptors were obtained from a woman aged 60-75 years who had recovered from COVID-19.

The chain recombines TRBV12-3 or TRBV12-4 with TRBJ1-6; tentatively, D is TRBD1 (5 bases). CDR3 length: 13 residues. V was shortened by 6 bases and J by 14 bases, with 17 bases between the two germline ends. The CDR3 coding sequence is TGTGCCAGCAGCAGTTTTTCCCAGGGAACCCTCCACTTT. Translation gives CASSSFSQGTLHF.

J is TRBJ2-7 and V is TRBV7-2, with 8 bases matching TRBD1. The CDR3 totals 14 residues. Germline V gene sequence: CDR1 SGHTA, CDR2 FQGNSA. Losses at the gene ends were 3 bases for V and 1 base for J; bases not matched to a gene: 2. The CDR3 spells CASSLGTGSYEQYF. As DNA, the CDR3 is TGTGCCAGCAGCTTGGGGACAGGTTCCTACGAGCAGTACTTC.

The gene calls are TRBV5-1 and TRBJ2-3, with no clear D. Per germline, CDR1 SGHRS and CDR2 YFSETQ. The CDR3 runs to 14 residues. The germline V and J ends were trimmed by 4 bases and 4 bases, with 13 bases remaining between them. Here the CDR3 reads CASSPRPGSDTQYF. Written as DNA, the CDR3 is TGCGCCAGCAGCCCCCGGCCCGGGTCAGATACGCAGTATTTT.

The chain recombines TRBV6-2 or TRBV6-3 with TRBJ2-3, with D possibly being TRBD1 (5 bases). Trimming took off 6 bases at V and 2 bases at J, with 18 bases between the two ends. In germline, CDR1 is MNHEY, CDR2 SVGEGT. The CDR3 is made up of 16 amino acids. CDR3 bases: TGTGCCAGCAGCGACCAACAGGAACTCTACACAGATACGCAGTATTTT. Protein sequence: CASSDQQELYTDTQYF.

This clone was observed a single time. The V gene is TRBV28, the J gene TRBJ1-3; D perhaps matches TRBD1 (5 bases). CDR3 length: 14 amino acids. Germline values: CDR1 MDHEN, CDR2 SYDVKM. The ends were cut back, 6 bases at V and 0 bases at J, with 9 bases in the middle. CDR3 bases: TGTGCCAGCAGGTTTGGGGCCTCTGGAAACACCATATATTTT. Its protein is CASRFGASGNTIYF.

The chain has TRBV5-4 and TRBJ1-2; a possible D gene is TRBD1 (5 bases). This CDR3 comprises 15 residues. Germline CDR1 is SGHNT and CDR2 is YYREEE (reference sequence). V lost 4 bases and J lost 6, with 19 bases in between. DNA of the CDR3: TGTGCCAGCAGCCCCAGACAGAACGAATGGAATGGCTACACCTTC. Its protein is CASSPRQNEWNGYTF.

J is TRBJ2-5 and V is TRBV27; 9 nucleotides agree with TRBD1. Trimming took 5 bases from V and 3 from J; bases not matched to a gene: 4. This CDR3 has 14 amino acids. Germline V lookup: CDR1 MNHEY, CDR2 SMNVEV (reference sequence). CDR3 coding DNA: TGTGCCAGCAGTCCCCGGACAGGGGAAGAGACCCAGTACTTC. This encodes CASSPRTGEETQYF.

This chain uses TRBV29-1 with TRBJ2-1; possible D gene TRBD2, 5 bases. The CDR3 runs to 12 residues. The germline V gene encodes CDR1 SQVTM and CDR2 ANQGSEA. Trimming removed 4 bases from V and 2 bases from J, with 6 bases in between. The chain's CDR3 is CSVAGTYNEQFF. CDR3 DNA sequence: TGCAGCGTTGCGGGGACCTACAATGAGCAGTTCTTC.

The chain uses TRBV5-6 and TRBJ1-6; D call uncertain. Looked up from germline, CDR1 is SGHDT and CDR2 is YYEEEE. The CDR3 runs 15 residues. The V gene lost 0 bases and the J gene lost 0 bases, with 4 bases spanning the gap. CDR3: CASSLGSSYNSPLHF. The CDR3 DNA reads TGTGCCAGCAGCTTGGGTAGCTCCTATAATTCACCCCTCCACTTT. The variable domain in full, completed from reference TRBV5-6 and TRBJ1-6, reads DAGVTQSPTHLIKTRGQQVTLRCSPKSGHDTVSWYQQALGQGPQFIFQYYEEEERQRGNFPDRFSGHQFPNYSSELNVNALLLGDSALYLCASSLGSSYNSPLHFGNGTRLTVT.

This clone was found once. The chain carries TRBV7-2 and TRBJ1-1, with TRBD1 matching over 7 bases. Trimming removed 3 bases from V and 1 base from J; junction bases left unmatched: 2. Germline CDR1 reads SGHTA; CDR2 reads FQGNSA. The CDR3 consists of 14 residues. The CDR3 bases are TGTGCCAGCAGCTTTCGGGACAGGAACACTGAAGCTTTCTTT. It translates to CASSFRDRNTEAFF.

This clone was seen a single time. The genes are TRBV7-2 and TRBJ2-1, with TRBD2 matching 14 bases. In germline, CDR1 is SGHTA, CDR2 FQGNSA. The CDR3 contains 15 residues. The V segment lost 3 bases and the J segment 10 bases; nucleotides outside the gene matches: 5. The CDR3: CASSLTSGGAWEQFF. CDR3 in DNA: TGTGCCAGCAGCTTGACTAGCGGGGGGGCCTGGGAGCAGTTCTTC.

This chain uses TRBV19 with TRBJ2-7; 7 bases align to TRBD2. Germline loops: CDR1 LNHDA, CDR2 SQIVND (reference sequence). V lost 3 bases, J lost 0 bases, and 5 bases stayed unmatched. CDR3 length: 15 amino acids. In nucleotides, the CDR3 is TGTGCCAGTAGTATCGGTAGCGGGTTCTCCTACGAGCAGTACTTC. It encodes CASSIGSGFSYEQYF.

The chain carries TRBV30 and TRBJ1-2; TRBD1 is a possible D gene (5 bases). Trimming took off 3 bases at V and 3 bases at J, with 11 bases between the two ends. This CDR3 spans 13 amino acids. In germline, CDR1 is GTSNPN, CDR2 SVGIG (reference sequence). CDR3 loop: CAWSGHSYYGYTF. The CDR3 bases are TGTGCCTGGAGCGGACACTCCTACTATGGCTACACCTTC.

This clone appeared once. CDR3 nucleotide sequence: TGTGCCACCAGGACAGGGGATTTTGCGGACACAGATACGCAGTATTTT. Its translation: CATRTGDFADTDTQYF. The chain recombines TRBV15 with TRBJ2-3; 8 nucleotides line up with TRBD1. CDR1 LNHNV and CDR2 YYDKDF come from the germline V gene (reference sequence). The CDR3 consists of 16 residues. V lost 6 bases, J lost 2 bases, and 10 bases stayed unmatched. Using reference TRBV15 and TRBJ2-3 for the parts outside the CDR3, the full variable domain is DAMVIQNPRYQVTQFGKPVTLSCSQTLNHNVMYWYQQKSSQAPKLLFHYYDKDFNNEADTPDNFQSRRPNTSFCFLDIRSPGLGDTAMYLCATRTGDFADTDTQYFGPGTRLTVL.

The rearrangement joins TRBV24-1 to TRBJ2-2; the match to TRBD2 covers 11 bases. This CDR3 has 14 residues. The germline gives CDR1 KGHDR, CDR2 SFDVKD. The ends lost 6 bases at V and 5 bases at J; junction bases unmatched: 1. CDR3 nucleotides: TGTGCCACCAGTACTAGCGGGGGAACCGGGGAGCTGTTTTTT. Translated, it gives CATSTSGGTGELFF.

The chain couples TRBV2 to TRBJ1-6, with 8 nucleotides matching TRBD1. Per the germline V gene, CDR1 is SNHLY and CDR2 is FYNNEI. J lost 9 bases, V lost 5 bases, and 6 bases had no gene match. CDR3 size: 14 residues. CDR3 region: CASSPRQGSSPLHF. For the CDR3, the DNA is TGTGCCAGCAGTCCCCGACAGGGGAGTTCACCCCTCCACTTT.